Presented here are 21 T cell receptor beta chains from one specimen sequenced in a study of T cells after yellow fever vaccination. One entry per CDR3 protein, called by TCRdb with MiXCR from the 5' RACE reads. The sample records about 310,000 distinct CDR3 sequences, around 4% being singletons. This material consisted of PBMCs, taken on the day of the yellow fever booster vaccination. The receptors stem from a man younger than 35 who received the YFV17D yellow fever vaccine.

The table lists this clonotype with many counts. As DNA, the CDR3 is TGTGCCAGCAGTGAAGACAGGGGGCGTGAGACTGAAGCTTTCTTT. Residues: CASSEDRGRETEAFF. The chain has TRBV6-2 or TRBV6-3 and TRBJ1-1, with TRBD1 matching over 10 bases. CDR3 size: 15 residues. J gave up 5 bases and V 5 bases, and 8 bases lay outside the gene matches. The germline V gene has CDR1 MNHEY and CDR2 SVGEGT.

In nucleotides, the CDR3 is TGCGCCAGCAGCCATCGGGACCTTTACACTGAAGCTTTCTTT. Translating gives CASSHRDLYTEAFF. V usage is TRBV4-3 and J usage is TRBJ1-1, with D perhaps TRBD1 (5 bases). Looked up from germline, CDR1 is LGHNA and CDR2 is YSLEER. This CDR3 region has 14 residues. V dropped 3 bases and J dropped 3 bases, with 11 bases sitting between them.

Ten or more counts support this clonotype. The V and J genes are TRBV5-5 and TRBJ2-2; 9 nucleotides agree with TRBD1. Unmatched junction bases numbered 6, after V lost 0 bases and J lost 6 bases. This CDR3 has 16 amino acids. Germline V gene sequence: CDR1 SGHKS, CDR2 YYEKEE (reference sequence). As DNA, the CDR3 is TGTGCCAGCAGCTTGGAAGTGACAGGGGGGGCCGGGGAGCTGTTTTTT. Translating gives CASSLEVTGGAGELFF. Full variable domain (outside the CDR3, taken from reference TRBV5-5 and TRBJ2-2): DAGVTQSPTHLIKTRGQQVTLRCSPISGHKSVSWYQQVLGQGPQFIFQYYEKEERGRGNFPDRFSARQFPNYSSELNVNALLLGDSALYLCASSLEVTGGAGELFFGEGSRLTVL.

This clonotype occurred many times. The chain carries TRBV28 and TRBJ1-2; D gene unclear. V lost 0 bases to trimming and J lost 4 bases, with 15 bases between them. CDR3 size: 16 residues. Germline CDR1 reads MDHEN; CDR2 reads SYDVKM. For the CDR3, the DNA is TGTGCCAGCAGTTTATGGATTGGGGAGCTGCGCTATGGCTACACCTTC. It translates to CASSLWIGELRYGYTF.

The sample holds a few counts of this clonotype. The V gene is TRBV5-6, the J gene TRBJ2-7; D is perhaps TRBD1 (6 bases). Germline V gene lookup returns CDR1 SGHDT and CDR2 YYEEEE. V dropped 4 bases and J dropped 3 bases, with 14 bases sitting between them. CDR3 length: 14 amino acids. The CDR3 sequence: CASSPGHAFYEQYV. The CDR3 bases are TGTGCCAGCAGCCCGGGACACGCCTTCTACGAGCAGTACGTC.

This clonotype was recorded at least ten times. J is TRBJ2-7 and V is TRBV7-8; TRBD1 matches at 8 bases. Germline V lookup: CDR1 SGHVS, CDR2 FQNEAQ. The CDR3 sequence is 14 residues long. Trimming cost V 2 bases and J 5 bases; bases outside gene matches: 5. The CDR3 DNA reads as TGTGCCAGCAGCTTACAGGGGGCTCTACACGAGCAGTACGTC. This sequence encodes CASSLQGALHEQYV.

This clonotype was detected many times. The rearrangement joins TRBV28 to TRBJ2-5, with D possibly matching TRBD1 (5 bases). CDR1 is MDHEN, CDR2 SYDVKM, per germline. The V end was cut by 7 bases, the J end by 5 bases, with 20 bases between. The CDR3 consists of 15 residues. The CDR3: CASNYIGAIGETQYF. The CDR3 DNA reads TGTGCCAGCAATTACATAGGGGCAATCGGGGAGACCCAGTACTTC.

This clonotype was detected ten times or more. This rearrangement joins TRBV2 to TRBJ2-1, with a tentative D call TRBD1 (6 bases). This CDR3 comprises 14 residues. V was pared by 6 bases and J by 1 base, with 10 bases between. The V gene's germline CDR1 is SNHLY and CDR2 FYNNEI. CDR3 amino acids: CASRVRGSYNEQFF. CDR3 in DNA: TGTGCCAGCAGGGTCAGGGGATCCTACAATGAGCAGTTCTTC.

This clonotype was seen more than once but under ten times. The chain uses TRBV7-2 and TRBJ2-1; 10 bases line up with TRBD2. Germline V gene data show CDR1 as SGHTA and CDR2 as FQGNSA. V shed 5 bases and J 6 bases; nucleotides not matched to a gene: 10. CDR3 length: 16 residues. The CDR3 region is CASSRGGTSVGNEQFF. CDR3 in DNA: TGTGCCAGCAGCCGCGGGGGGACTAGCGTAGGCAATGAGCAGTTCTTC.

This clonotype was found many times. The rearrangement uses TRBV15 and TRBJ2-3, with 10 nucleotides matching TRBD2. The J segment lost 0 bases and the V segment lost 1 base, leaving 4 bases of the junction unmatched. The CDR3 contains 17 residues. In germline, CDR1 is LNHNV, CDR2 YYDKDF (reference sequence). The CDR3 loop reads CATSRVPSGGSTDTQYF. DNA for the CDR3: TGTGCCACCAGCAGAGTCCCTAGCGGGGGAAGCACAGATACGCAGTATTTT. Based on the CDR3 plus reference TRBV15 and TRBJ2-3, the full variable domain is DAMVIQNPRYQVTQFGKPVTLSCSQTLNHNVMYWYQQKSSQAPKLLFHYYDKDFNNEADTPDNFQSRRPNTSFCFLDIRSPGLGDTAMYLCATSRVPSGGSTDTQYFGPGTRLTVL.

This clonotype was counted many times. This chain joins TRBV11-2 and TRBJ1-1, with D unresolved. V was pared by 0 bases and J by 0 bases, with 5 bases between. CDR1 SGHAT and CDR2 FQNNGV come from the germline V gene. The CDR3 has 14 residues. The CDR3 here is CASSLDLMNTEAFF. Here the CDR3 DNA reads TGTGCCAGCAGCTTAGATTTGATGAACACTGAAGCTTTCTTT.

This clonotype was recorded at least ten times. The rearrangement links TRBV27 to TRBJ2-2; maybe TRBD2 (5 bases). The germline gives CDR1 MNHEY, CDR2 SMNVEV (reference sequence). This CDR3 has 16 amino acids. Trimming stripped 5 bases from V and 4 bases from J, with 17 bases between. This chain's CDR3 is CASSPRSSRGTGELFF. The CDR3 DNA is TGTGCCAGCAGTCCGAGGAGCTCCCGGGGCACCGGGGAGCTGTTTTTT.

This clonotype was counted many times. The chain employs TRBV5-1 and TRBJ2-7, with D possibly being TRBD2 (5 bases). Germline V gene sequence: CDR1 SGHRS, CDR2 YFSETQ. The V end was cut by 0 bases, the J end by 7 bases, with 17 bases between. The CDR3 runs to 15 residues. CDR3 sequence reads: CASSLDGGDYQEQYF. In DNA, the CDR3 is TGCGCCAGCAGCTTGGATGGCGGTGACTACCAGGAGCAGTACTTC.

This chain joins TRBV4-1 and TRBJ2-7; a possible D gene is TRBD2 (5 bases). Germline V gene sequence: CDR1 MGHRA, CDR2 YSYEKL. V dropped 0 bases and J dropped 3 bases, with 15 bases sitting between them. The CDR3 extends over 16 amino acids. In DNA, the CDR3 is TGCGCCAGCAGCCAAGAAGGTGGAGGATTCGGCTACGAGCAGTACTTC. Its protein is CASSQEGGGFGYEQYF.

In this sample, this clonotype turned up many times. The gene calls are TRBV4-3 and TRBJ2-2, with D possibly TRBD2 on 5 matching bases. The V gene's germline CDR1 is LGHNA and CDR2 YSLEER. Trimming took 3 bases from V and 6 from J, leaving 17 bases between them. CDR3 length: 16 amino acids. The CDR3 protein is CASSHGSTRKAGELFF. The DNA for the CDR3 is TGCGCCAGCAGCCATGGGAGCACTCGGAAGGCCGGGGAGCTGTTTTTT.

At least ten counts were recorded for this clonotype. The chain combines TRBV12-3 or TRBV12-4 with TRBJ2-5, with D possibly matching TRBD1 (6 bases). V dropped 6 bases and J dropped 6 bases, with 17 bases sitting between them. CDR3 length: 14 residues. In DNA, the CDR3 is TGTGCCAGCAGGACGACCGACAGGCTCCAGACCCAGTACTTC. Translating gives CASRTTDRLQTQYF.

The CDR3 sequence is CATSGTSGKTQYF. In DNA form, the CDR3 reads TGTGCCACATCCGGGACTAGCGGGAAGACCCAGTACTTC. The V gene is TRBV2, the J gene TRBJ2-5, with TRBD2 matching 13 bases. V was clipped by 10 bases and J by 6 bases; unmatched bases: 5. Germline CDR1 and CDR2: SNHLY and FYNNEI. The length of the CDR3 is 13 residues.

This clonotype showed up many times. The CDR3 here is CASRQKIDYGYTF. CDR3 nucleotides: TGTGCCAGCCGACAGAAGATAGACTATGGCTACACCTTC. The chain is built from TRBV18 and TRBJ1-2; TRBD1 is a possible D gene (5 bases). The CDR3 is 13 amino acids. Trimming left V 8 bases short and J 3 bases short, with 13 bases between. Germline CDR1 is KGHSH and CDR2 is LQKENI.

This clonotype was detected many times. The rearrangement links TRBV7-2 to TRBJ2-3; 7 bases map to TRBD2. Germline V gene sequence: CDR1 SGHTA, CDR2 FQGNSA. The CDR3 contains 15 residues. V lost 6 bases and J lost 4; bases outside the gene matches: 10. The CDR3 DNA reads as TGTGCCAGCAGGCGGAGGGGAGGGGCCGCAGATACGCAGTATTTT. It translates to CASRRRGGAADTQYF.

V usage is TRBV2 and J usage is TRBJ1-1; D unclear. This CDR3 is 13 amino acids long. V lost 7 bases and J lost 0, with 9 bases in between. Germline V gene sequence: CDR1 SNHLY, CDR2 FYNNEI. The CDR3 DNA sequence: TGTGCCAGCACTACCCAGTTGAACACTGAAGCTTTCTTT. It is translated as CASTTQLNTEAFF.

This clonotype appeared a few times. J is TRBJ2-1 and V is TRBV4-3; perhaps TRBD1 as D (5 bases). CDR1 and CDR2 (germline): LGHNA, YSLEER. Trimming took 0 bases from V and 10 from J, leaving 13 bases between them. The CDR3 consists of 14 residues. The CDR3 loop is CASSQESRAWEQFF. The DNA for the CDR3 is TGCGCCAGCAGCCAAGAGAGCAGGGCCTGGGAGCAGTTCTTC.